This T cell receptor beta chain was retrieved from a study of T cell repertoires in cytomegalovirus infection. Study-level information: Through public TCR beta signatures, both CMV infection and matching HLA type were indicated.

At least ten counts were recorded for this clonotype. Its cognate antigen is unknown. Findings and limits, study-wide: Across the ex vivo response, the dominant clonotypes were HLA-C-restricted CMV-specific TCR beta clonotypes.

The CDR3 has 17 residues. CDR1 is SEHNR and CDR2 is FQNEAQ in the germline V gene (reference sequence). The V and J ends lost 5 bases and 4 bases, in that order; junction bases with no gene match: 12. TCRdb itself ran the reads through MiXCR, one entry per CDR3 protein. The table lists 500,000 to 600,000 distinct CDR3 sequences, more than 15% of them singletons. Sequences were obtained from CD8+ T cells from PBMCs. The sequence came from a human donor in good health (CMV status not recorded). Some clones in this sample may be carry-over from other donors' samples. V and J are TRBV7-9 and TRBJ2-1; 9 bases align to TRBD2. The CDR3, as DNA: TGTGCCAGCAGCCCGAGGGCGTCTAGCGGGGAGTACAATGAGCAGTTCTTC. This gives the protein CASSPRASSGEYNEQFF.